This T cell receptor (beta chain) was retrieved from a study of cytomegalovirus exposure and HLA in healthy donors. The CDR3 is 16 amino acids. Germline assignment: CDR1 MNHEY and CDR2 SMNVEV (reference sequence). J was trimmed by 1 base and V by 10 bases; bases with no gene match: 11. The PCR made use of 60 Vbeta and 13 Jbeta primers. Clones were sequenced by immunoSEQ multiplex PCR, and TCRdb holds only the in-frame ones, with some missing. The table lists under 200,000 clones, around 83% of them singletons. This TCR was recovered from a man between 40 and 49 years old in good health and CMV-seropositive. The chain couples TRBV27 to TRBJ2-7; 12 bases map to TRBD2. The specimen sequenced was PBMCs. DNA of the CDR3: TGTGCCACCAGGGATCTAGCGGGAGGGAGATCCTACGAGCAGTACTTC. Protein sequence: CATRDLAGGRSYEQYF.